The source of this T cell receptor (beta chain) is a study of blood T cells in healthy people across ages. Study summary: Per every two T cells, about one barcoded beta molecule was captured by template switching.

The use of a sample-barcoded 5' primer and a J-beta primer mix characterized a second PCR of 7 to 11 cycles. TCRdb used MiXCR to reprocess the 5' RACE reads, holding one entry per CDR3 protein. The sample comprises approximately 600,000 distinct CDR3 sequences, 45% to 65% of which are singletons, and approximately 40% rests with the top ten. Material: blood. The TCR originated in a man in his 60s in good health.

CDR3 residues: CASSLRLIHTDTQYF. Here the CDR3 DNA reads TGTGCCAGCAGTTTAAGACTAATCCACACAGATACGCAGTATTTT. J is TRBJ2-3 and V is TRBV12-3 or TRBV12-4, with D possibly matching TRBD2 (5 bases). Between the trimmed V and J ends, which lost 2 bases and 2 bases, there was a span of 11 bases. This CDR3 is 15 amino acids long.